The TCR beta chain under discussion was sequenced for a study of radiation and T cells in renal cell carcinoma. CDR3 length: 14 residues. Germline V gene sequence: CDR1 MGHRA, CDR2 YSYEKL. Notes on the study in general: From baseline, blood top tumor clonotypes peaked at 2 weeks post-radiation.

Only in-frame clones appear in the TCRdb table, and some are missing; sequencing was by immunoSEQ multiplex PCR. The sample includes 120,000 or so clones, around nine tenths of them seen just once. The time point was: blood 2 weeks post-SBRT. Treatment indicated: 15 Gy SBRT to primary tumor, nephrectomy 4 weeks later. A note on this clone: What it binds is unknown.

V and J are TRBV4-1 and TRBJ2-5; unclear D gene. The DNA matches TRBJ2-7 better at its end, which makes the J call doubtful. The source of this sequence is a woman in her 70s with renal cell carcinoma. The sample was blood, taken from a patient whose treatment included radiotherapy and nephrectomy. For the CDR3, the DNA is TGCGCCAGCAGCCAAGTCGCGACGGCCCACGAGCAGTACTTC. Translation gives CASSQVATAHEQYF.